This T cell receptor beta chain is from a study of blood T cells in healthy people across ages. Study-wide results and limits: CMV infection status of these donors was not known. A greater number of naive CD4+ cells and higher diversity distinguished long-lived donors from aged donors.

Germline CDR1 SGHDT, CDR2 YYEEEE. The CDR3 covers 15 residues. V shed 4 bases and J shed 6 bases, with 17 bases lying between them. This clonotype was detected a few times. Its antigen remains unknown. With a J-beta primer mix and a sample-barcoded 5' primer, a second PCR ran roughly 6 to 11 cycles. Unique molecular identifiers of 12 random nucleotides labeled each cDNA. Via MiXCR, TCRdb re-called the 5' RACE reads, giving one row per CDR3 protein. The data show 1,800,000 or so distinct CDR3 sequences, with around 40% seen just once and 23% held by the top ten. Per sample, a minimum of 6 million PBMCs were isolated.

This sequence joins TRBV5-6 and TRBJ1-5; D possibly corresponds to TRBD1 (5 bases). This receptor was obtained from a human donor in good health. The sequenced sample consisted of blood. CDR3 in DNA: TGTGCCAGCAGCCATGGGAAGGGGAGGGCTCAGCCCCAGCATTTT. It codes for CASSHGKGRAQPQHF. Based on the CDR3 plus reference TRBV5-6 and TRBJ1-5, the full variable domain is DAGVTQSPTHLIKTRGQQVTLRCSPKSGHDTVSWYQQALGQGPQFIFQYYEEEERQRGNFPDRFSGHQFPNYSSELNVNALLLGDSALYLCASSHGKGRAQPQHFGDGTRLSIL.